The entry that follows covers one TCR beta chain sequence. One end of the junction does not line up with germline, which may come from a read error. Alongside a J-beta primer mix, a sample-barcoded 5' primer served in a second PCR lasting roughly 7 to 11 cycles. TCRdb called the 5' RACE reads again in MiXCR, with one record for every CDR3 protein. The sample holds 800,000 or so distinct CDR3 sequences; around 62% are singletons and the top ten take 25% to 35%. The data were taken from a study of blood T cells in healthy people across ages. The receptor comes from a man aged 25 to 40 in good health. The sequencing input was blood.

The CDR3 loop is CASSLEGVTYNGQFF. The CDR3 DNA reads TGCGCCAGCAGCTTGGAAGGAGTGACCTACAATGGGCAGTTCTTC. The genes are TRBV5-1 and TRBJ2-1; D call uncertain. Per the germline V gene, CDR1 is SGHRS and CDR2 is YFSETQ. This CDR3 is 15 amino acids long.